This T cell receptor (beta chain) is drawn from a study of identical twins (dated by TCRdb to 2015 to 2016). As for the study more broadly: To test whether fetal clonotypes persist, the study used deep sequencing on TCR alpha and beta repertoires from monozygotic twins, unrelated adults of various ages, and cord blood. To rule out contamination, the twin experiments were replicated at different times with different library preparation protocols.

What the authors observed across the whole study: In monozygotic twins, recombination models systematically underestimated out-of-frame TCR alpha sharing, but the models matched the sharing seen between unrelated individuals. Zero-insertion analyses could be partly confounded by invariant T cells such as MAIT and iNKT, although diverse VJ usage argued against such confounding for most clonotypes. Fewer insertions were carried by abundant cord blood beta clonotypes, a similar but weaker trend appeared in young adult naive repertoires, and no such trend appeared in memory repertoires. A weaker excess of twin sharing was found in beta out-of-frame sequences because the signal-to-noise ratio was lowered by fewer shared sequences. Compared with coincidental sharing between unrelated individuals, an excess of low generation-probability sequences was observed among out-of-frame TCR alpha sequences shared between twins. Because the same donors could not be followed over many years, the conclusions relied on cross-sectional statistical analysis.

To prepare the library, 5' RACE was applied. Instrument used: Illumina HiSeq 2000. Template switching added a universal primer binding site, and the final cDNA carried a unique molecular identifier that allowed TCR cDNA molecules to be counted accurately. Specific primers in the conserved constant-segment region were used to synthesize first-strand cDNA for TCR alpha and beta chains. To control for contamination, every cDNA library was double barcoded, receiving both a SMART-Mk sample barcode and Illumina barcodes. TruSeq adapter sequences, together with Illumina sample barcodes, were added in two successive PCR steps. TCR alpha and beta cDNA libraries were sequenced on the Illumina HiSeq platform with custom primers. In the paper's pipeline: MiGEC was used to process raw reads and extract unique molecular identifiers, and MiXCR was used to find CDR3 positions. For each individual, recombination models were inferred using an EM algorithm with the repgenHMM and IGoR tools. Shared clonotype analysis was performed with the tcR package in R, normalizing sharing by the product of cloneset sizes. To study raw recombination free of thymic and clonal selection effects, out-of-frame nonproductive sequences were analyzed. TCRdb reprocessing: public reads trimmed at Q25 with fastp, clones called with MiXCR, in-frame beta chains kept. Each entry is one CDR3 protein sequence, shown with its most common DNA and genes. TCRdb, rather than the study authors, made the V and J calls. This sample gives fewer than 900,000 distinct CDR3 sequences in total; over 20% of them show up just once. Roughly 4% of the sample comes from the top ten.

Every donor in the study was a healthy Caucasian. The twin cohort comprised three pairs of female monozygotic twins, all aged roughly 18 to 30 years. The RNA used for TCR libraries was isolated from peripheral blood mononuclear cells. Of note for this clonotype: This receptor's antigen is unknown. Qualities for individual bases were not recorded, and no much larger clone is one base off.

The germline V gene (reference sequence) sets CDR1 to LNHNV and CDR2 to YYDKDF. V and J are truncated by 8 bases and 0 bases respectively, leaving an intervening sequence of 7 bases. The CDR3 has 13 amino acids, counting the end cysteine and phenylalanine. Here the CDR3 DNA is all that survives: 39 bases in frame from base 1. The sample was also linked to a second study, of T cells expressing NK-cell markers. As the second study states: TCR beta-chain repertoires were profiled in sorted CD3+CD56+NKG2C+, CD3+CD56+NKG2C- and CD3+CD56-NKG2C+ T-cell subsets from several donors. Among the eight sequenced donors, seven were HCMV-seropositive and one was HCMV-seronegative. To restrict sorting to alphabetaTCR-expressing T cells, an anti-gammadeltaTCR antibody was added in several experiments. In roughly 6 donors, the dominant CD3+CD56+NKG2C+ clonotypes ranked among the top 10 CD8+ clonotypes, making up 1.0-7.0% of CD8+ T cells. Those dominant clonotypes were again the most abundant among CD3+CD56-NKG2C+ cells in four donors, at about 25-60.1%. Whether the expanded NKG2C-expressing T cell clones were specific for HCMV antigens remained unclear. The study sequenced eight donors, all healthy volunteers chosen at random: three men and five women. HCMV-specific IgG was detected in serum with a commercial ELISA kit to determine HCMV serostatus. For over five donors, bulk peripheral blood T-cell repertoires were additionally sequenced from unsorted PBMC. MIGEC was used to demultiplex reads and group reads by UMI, and MiTCR was used to assemble and quantify clonotypes. To exclude erroneous sequences, any TCR cDNA sequence not supported by at least two reads was discarded. Downstream repertoire analysis used the tcR package, and clonotypes were matched across fractions by CDR3 nucleotide sequence plus V segment. VDJmatch was used to annotate antigen specificity against VDJdb, with one amino acid substitution in CDR3 allowed.

The sequence was collected from a woman between 18 and 30 years old in good health. The sequence is built from TRBV15 and TRBJ2-2, with the D gene too uncertain to name. Sequencing input: PBMCs. The CDR3 region has the sequence CATYGPNTGELFF. In nucleotides, the sequence is TGTGCCACCTACGGGCCGAACACCGGGGAGCTGTTTTTT.